The sequence of this T cell receptor (beta chain) was determined in a study of Ad26.COV2.S vaccination and SARS-CoV-2 variants. Turning to the study itself: Donor allocation was to the COV1001 Ad26.COV2.S trial arm. Whole-study results and caveats: Total T cell responses were possibly underestimated by TCR breadth and depth analyses. The authors reported substantial breadth in spike-specific CD8+ and CD4+ T cell responses after vaccination.

Data came from immunoSEQ multiplex PCR; TCRdb stores just in-frame clones and leaves some out. This table has around 400,000 clones, more than 80% appearing once. Indicated treatment: around 19 received Ad26.COV2.S at low or high dose, single or two shots; several received placebo; per-sample allocation not given. Samples were taken on day 63 after the first vaccine or placebo injection. Wuhan-strain SARS-CoV-2 spike was expressed by the Ad26 vector that made up the vaccine. Germline V lookup: CDR1 SGHKS, CDR2 YYEKEE (reference sequence). CDR3 length: 16 amino acids. V trimming: 4 bases; J trimming: 9 bases; junction bases outside the gene matches: 16. With respect to this clone: The antigen remains unidentified.

The sample was peripheral blood, taken in a trial of Ad26.COV2.S vaccine versus placebo. This clonotype was sampled from a person between 18 and 60 years old who received the Ad26.COV2.S COVID-19 vaccine or a placebo. The rearrangement joins TRBV5-5 to TRBJ2-5; 9 nucleotides match TRBD2. The CDR3: CASSVTQVAGESAQYF. The CDR3 DNA follows: TGTGCCAGCAGCGTCACCCAAGTAGCGGGGGAGTCGGCCCAGTACTTC.